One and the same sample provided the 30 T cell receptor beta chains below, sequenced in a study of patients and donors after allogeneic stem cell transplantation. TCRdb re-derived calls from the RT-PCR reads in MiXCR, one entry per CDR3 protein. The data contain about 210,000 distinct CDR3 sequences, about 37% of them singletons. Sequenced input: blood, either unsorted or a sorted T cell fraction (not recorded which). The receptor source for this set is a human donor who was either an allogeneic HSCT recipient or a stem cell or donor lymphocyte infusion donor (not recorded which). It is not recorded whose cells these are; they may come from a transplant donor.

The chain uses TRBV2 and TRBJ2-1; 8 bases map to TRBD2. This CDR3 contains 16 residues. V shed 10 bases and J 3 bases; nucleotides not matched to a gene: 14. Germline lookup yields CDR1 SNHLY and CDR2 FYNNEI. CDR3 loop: CATFPSGGARYNEQFF. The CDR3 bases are TGTGCCACCTTCCCATCCGGGGGGGCCCGCTACAATGAGCAGTTCTTC.

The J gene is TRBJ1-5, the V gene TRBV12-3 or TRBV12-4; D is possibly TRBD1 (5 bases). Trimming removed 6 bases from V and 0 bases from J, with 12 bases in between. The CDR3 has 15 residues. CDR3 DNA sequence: TGTGCCAGCAGCCGGACACCTACTAGCAATCAGCCCCAGCATTTT. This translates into CASSRTPTSNQPQHF.

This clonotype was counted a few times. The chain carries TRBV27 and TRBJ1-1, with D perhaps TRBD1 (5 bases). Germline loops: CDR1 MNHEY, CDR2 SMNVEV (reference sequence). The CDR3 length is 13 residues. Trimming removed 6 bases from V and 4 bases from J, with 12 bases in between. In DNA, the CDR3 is TGTGCCAGCAGCTTCGGGGGAAGCACTGAAGCTTTCTTT. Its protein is CASSFGGSTEAFF.

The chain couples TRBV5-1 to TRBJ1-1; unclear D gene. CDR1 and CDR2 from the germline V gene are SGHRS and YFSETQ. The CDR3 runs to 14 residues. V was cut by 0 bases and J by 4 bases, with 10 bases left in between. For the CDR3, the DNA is TGCGCCAGCAGCTTGGAGGGTACGGGCACTGAAGCTTTCTTT. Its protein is CASSLEGTGTEAFF.

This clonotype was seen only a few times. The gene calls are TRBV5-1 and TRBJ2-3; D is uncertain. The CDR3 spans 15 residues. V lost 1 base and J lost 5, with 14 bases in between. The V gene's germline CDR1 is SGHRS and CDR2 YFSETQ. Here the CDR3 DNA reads TGCGCCAGCAGCTTGATTCGGGTTGGGATAGATACGCAGTATTTT. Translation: CASSLIRVGIDTQYF.

CDR3 sequence (DNA): TGTGCCAGCAGTTACGGATCAGGGGTCCAATACGAGCAGTACTTC. Residues: CASSYGSGVQYEQYF. V is TRBV6-5 and J is TRBJ2-7, with D maybe TRBD1 (6 bases). The V gene lost 2 bases and the J gene lost 4 bases, with 15 bases spanning the gap. This CDR3 is 15 amino acids long. Germline V gene data show CDR1 as MNHEY and CDR2 as SVGAGI.

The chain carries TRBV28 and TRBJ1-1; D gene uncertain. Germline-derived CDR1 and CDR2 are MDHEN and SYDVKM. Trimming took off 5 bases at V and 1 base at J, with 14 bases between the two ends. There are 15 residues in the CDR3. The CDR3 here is CASSPLGKPNTEAFF. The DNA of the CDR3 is TGTGCCAGCAGTCCCCTTGGAAAGCCGAACACTGAAGCTTTCTTT.

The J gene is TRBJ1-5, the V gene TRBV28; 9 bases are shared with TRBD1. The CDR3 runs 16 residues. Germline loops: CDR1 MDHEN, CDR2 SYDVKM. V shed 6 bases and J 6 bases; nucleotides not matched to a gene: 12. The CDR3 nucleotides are TGTGCCAGCAGCAGTCCCGGGACAGGGAATGGTCAGCCCCAGCATTTT. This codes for CASSSPGTGNGQPQHF.

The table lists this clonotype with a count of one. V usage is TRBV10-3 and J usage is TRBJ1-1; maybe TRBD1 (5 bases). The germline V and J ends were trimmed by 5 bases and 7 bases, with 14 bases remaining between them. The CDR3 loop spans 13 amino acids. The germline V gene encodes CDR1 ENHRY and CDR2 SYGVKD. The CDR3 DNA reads TGTGCCATCAGTCGTGGGGGGTACGATGAAGCTTTCTTT. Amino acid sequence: CAISRGGYDEAFF.

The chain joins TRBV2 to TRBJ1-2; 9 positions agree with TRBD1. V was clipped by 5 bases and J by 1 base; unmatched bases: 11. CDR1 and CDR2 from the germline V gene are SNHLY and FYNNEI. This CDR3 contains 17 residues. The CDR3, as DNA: TGTGCCAGCAGTTTTCCGGACAGGGGACGAAATAACTATGGCTACACCTTC. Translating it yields CASSFPDRGRNNYGYTF.

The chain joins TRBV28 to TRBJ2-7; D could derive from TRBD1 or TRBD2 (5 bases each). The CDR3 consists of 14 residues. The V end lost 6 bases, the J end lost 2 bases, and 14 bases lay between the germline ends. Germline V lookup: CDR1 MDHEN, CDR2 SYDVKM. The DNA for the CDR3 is TGTGCCAGCAGGACCTACGGGACCACCTACGAGCAGTACTTC. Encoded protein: CASRTYGTTYEQYF.

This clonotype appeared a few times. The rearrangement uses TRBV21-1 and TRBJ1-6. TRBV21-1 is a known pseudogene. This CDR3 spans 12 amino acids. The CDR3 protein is CASLGGVPTTRF. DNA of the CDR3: TGTGCCAGCCTAGGCGGAGTACCGACCACCCGCTTT.

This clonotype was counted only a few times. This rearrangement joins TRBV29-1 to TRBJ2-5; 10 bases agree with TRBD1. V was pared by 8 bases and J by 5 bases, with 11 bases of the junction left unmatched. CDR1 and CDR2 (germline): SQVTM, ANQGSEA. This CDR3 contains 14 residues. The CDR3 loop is CSSAPTGGLETQYF. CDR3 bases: TGCAGCTCTGCCCCGACAGGGGGCCTTGAGACCCAGTACTTC.

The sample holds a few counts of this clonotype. The CDR3 loop is CSVEAAGNYGYTF. As DNA, the CDR3 is TGCAGCGTTGAAGCAGCAGGGAACTATGGCTACACCTTC. The V call is TRBV29-1, the J call TRBJ1-2; tentatively, D is TRBD1 (5 bases). V gave up 1 base and J gave up 2 bases, with 8 bases separating them. The CDR3 runs 13 residues. Germline CDR1 reads SQVTM; CDR2 reads ANQGSEA.

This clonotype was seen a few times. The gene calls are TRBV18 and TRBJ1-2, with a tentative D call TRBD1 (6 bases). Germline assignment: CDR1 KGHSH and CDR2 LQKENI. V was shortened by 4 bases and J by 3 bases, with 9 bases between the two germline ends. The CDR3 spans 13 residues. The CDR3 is CASSRDTDYGYTF. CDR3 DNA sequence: TGTGCCAGCTCACGGGACACCGACTATGGCTACACCTTC.

DNA of the CDR3: TGTGCCAGCAGCCAGCGGGACACCCTAAGCAATCAGCCCCAGCATTTT. As protein: CASSQRDTLSNQPQHF. The J gene is TRBJ1-5, the V gene TRBV4-2, with a tentative D call TRBD1 (6 bases). V gave up 3 bases and J gave up 1 base, with 13 bases separating them. CDR3 length: 16 residues. The germline V gene has CDR1 LGHNA and CDR2 YNFKEQ.

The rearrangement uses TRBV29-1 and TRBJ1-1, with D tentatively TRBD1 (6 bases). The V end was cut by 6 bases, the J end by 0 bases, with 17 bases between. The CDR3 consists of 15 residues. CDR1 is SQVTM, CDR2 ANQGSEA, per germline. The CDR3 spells CSVAGGGALNTEAFF. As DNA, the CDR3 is TGCAGCGTAGCCGGGGGGGGCGCCTTGAACACTGAAGCTTTCTTT.

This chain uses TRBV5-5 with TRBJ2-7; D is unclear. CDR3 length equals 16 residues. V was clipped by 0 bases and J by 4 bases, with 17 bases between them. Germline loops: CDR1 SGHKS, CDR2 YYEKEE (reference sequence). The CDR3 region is CASSLEEWQNTYEQYF. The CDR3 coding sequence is TGTGCCAGCAGCTTGGAAGAATGGCAGAATACGTACGAGCAGTACTTC.

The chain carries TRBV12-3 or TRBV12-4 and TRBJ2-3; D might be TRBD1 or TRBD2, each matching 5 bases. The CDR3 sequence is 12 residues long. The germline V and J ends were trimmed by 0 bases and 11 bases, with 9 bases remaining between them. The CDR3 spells CASSLAGVGQYF. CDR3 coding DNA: TGTGCCAGCAGTTTAGCGGGGGTAGGGCAGTATTTT.

CDR3 DNA sequence: TGCAGTGCCAGAACCGGGACGCATAATTCACCCCTCCACTTT. The encoded protein is CSARTGTHNSPLHF. The gene calls are TRBV20-1 and TRBJ1-6, with a tentative D call TRBD1 (5 bases). The CDR3 length is 14 residues. Germline V gene lookup returns CDR1 DFQATT and CDR2 SNEGSKA (reference sequence). Trimming cost V 6 bases and J 5 bases, with 14 bases left between them.

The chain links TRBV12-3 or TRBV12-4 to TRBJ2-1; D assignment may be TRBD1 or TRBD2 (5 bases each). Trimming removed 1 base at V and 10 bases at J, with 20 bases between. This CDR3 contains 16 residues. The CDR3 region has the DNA TGTGCCAGCAGTTTAGTTCTCTTGGGGGTGGCGGGCGAGCAGTTCTTC. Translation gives CASSLVLLGVAGEQFF.

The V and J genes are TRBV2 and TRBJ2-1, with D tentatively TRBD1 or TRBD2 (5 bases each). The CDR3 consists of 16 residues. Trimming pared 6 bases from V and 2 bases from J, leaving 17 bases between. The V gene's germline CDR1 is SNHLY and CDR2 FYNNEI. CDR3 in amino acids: CASRDLLGTTYNEQFF. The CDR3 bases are TGTGCCAGCAGGGACTTGCTCGGGACCACCTACAATGAGCAGTTCTTC.

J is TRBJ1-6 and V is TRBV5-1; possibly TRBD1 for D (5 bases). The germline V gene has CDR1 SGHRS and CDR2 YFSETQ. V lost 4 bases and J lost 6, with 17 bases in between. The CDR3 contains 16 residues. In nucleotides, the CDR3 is TGCGCCAGCAGCCCACCAGGGATACGCGGTAATTCACCCCTCCACTTT. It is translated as CASSPPGIRGNSPLHF.

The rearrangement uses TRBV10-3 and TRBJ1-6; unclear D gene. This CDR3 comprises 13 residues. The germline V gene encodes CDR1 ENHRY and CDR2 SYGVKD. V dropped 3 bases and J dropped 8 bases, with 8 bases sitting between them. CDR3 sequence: CAISENRDSPLHF. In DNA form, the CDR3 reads TGTGCCATCAGTGAAAACCGAGATTCACCCCTCCACTTT.

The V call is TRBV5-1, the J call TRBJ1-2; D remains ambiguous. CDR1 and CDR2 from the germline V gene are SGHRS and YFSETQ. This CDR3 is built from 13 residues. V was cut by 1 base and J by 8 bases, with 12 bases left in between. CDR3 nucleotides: TGCGCCAGCAGCTTGCAGGCCGGGAGAGGCTACACCTTC. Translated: CASSLQAGRGYTF.

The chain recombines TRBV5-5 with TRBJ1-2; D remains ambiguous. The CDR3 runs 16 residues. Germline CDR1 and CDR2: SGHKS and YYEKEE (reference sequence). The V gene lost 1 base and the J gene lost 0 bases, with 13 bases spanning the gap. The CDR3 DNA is TGTGCCAGCAGCTTGACTGATCAGAGAGCTAACTATGGCTACACCTTC. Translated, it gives CASSLTDQRANYGYTF.

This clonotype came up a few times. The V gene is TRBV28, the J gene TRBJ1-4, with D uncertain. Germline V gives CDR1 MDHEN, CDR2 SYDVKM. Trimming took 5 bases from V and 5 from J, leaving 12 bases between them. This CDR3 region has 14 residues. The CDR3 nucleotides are TGTGCCAGCAGTCGAGGGTGGTGGAATGAAAAACTGTTTTTT. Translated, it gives CASSRGWWNEKLFF.

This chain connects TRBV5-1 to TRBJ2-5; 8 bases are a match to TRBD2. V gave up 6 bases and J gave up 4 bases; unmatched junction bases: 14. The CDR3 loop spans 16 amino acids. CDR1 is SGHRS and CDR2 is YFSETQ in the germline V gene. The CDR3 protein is CASTSSGRGSRETQYF. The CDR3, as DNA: TGCGCCAGCACCTCGTCCGGGAGGGGTAGTCGAGAGACCCAGTACTTC.

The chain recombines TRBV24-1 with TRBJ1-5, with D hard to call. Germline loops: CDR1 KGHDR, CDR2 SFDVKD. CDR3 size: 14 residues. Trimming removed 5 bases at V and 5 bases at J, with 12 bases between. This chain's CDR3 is CATSGGAGDQPQHF. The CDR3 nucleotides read TGTGCCACCAGTGGTGGAGCGGGCGATCAGCCCCAGCATTTT.

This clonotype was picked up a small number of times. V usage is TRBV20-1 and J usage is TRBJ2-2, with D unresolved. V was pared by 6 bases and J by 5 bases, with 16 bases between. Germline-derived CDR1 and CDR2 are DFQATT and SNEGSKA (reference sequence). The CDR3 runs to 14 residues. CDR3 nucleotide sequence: TGCAGTGCCCCCGTCGAGCGAAGGACCGGGGAGCTGTTTTTT. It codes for CSAPVERRTGELFF.